Following are 11 T cell receptor beta chains from one sample sequenced in a study of cytotoxic CD8 clonotypes in ibrutinib-treated CLL. Profiled with immunoSEQ multiplex PCR; TCRdb holds only in-frame clones, not every one. The sample has 110,000 to 150,000 clones, roughly three quarters seen once. The sequenced sample was PBMCs, obtained after 24 months of ibrutinib treatment. These receptors all stem from a human donor with chronic lymphocytic leukemia.

The rearrangement uses TRBV28 and TRBJ2-3; 9 nucleotides match TRBD2. Germline loops: CDR1 MDHEN, CDR2 SYDVKM. V gave up 7 bases and J gave up 6 bases; unmatched junction bases: 11. The CDR3 length is 15 residues. The DNA of the CDR3 is TGTGCCAGCACCCCCGGCGGGGGGGGTGTGGATACGCAGTATTTT. Translated: CASTPGGGGVDTQYF.

This clone has a count of ten or more. The rearrangement links TRBV28 to TRBJ2-1, with D tentatively TRBD2 (5 bases). The length of the CDR3 is 14 residues. Germline assignment: CDR1 MDHEN and CDR2 SYDVKM. Trimming removed 5 bases from V and 2 bases from J, with 10 bases in between. DNA of the CDR3: TGTGCCAGCAGTCCCGGAGGCGCCTACAATGAGCAGTTCTTC. Translation: CASSPGGAYNEQFF. Full variable domain (missing parts from reference TRBV28 and TRBJ2-1): DVKVTQSSRYLVKRTGEKVFLECVQDMDHENMFWYRQDPGLGLRLIYFSYDVKMKEKGDIPEGYSVSREKKERFSLILESASTNQTSMYLCASSPGGAYNEQFFGPGTRLTVL.

This clone was seen repeatedly, ten times or more. At one of its ends the junction is not consistent with the germline gene, which may arise from a read error. The J gene is TRBJ2-1, the V gene TRBV19; 7 nucleotides line up with TRBD2. The V gene's germline CDR1 is LNHDA and CDR2 SQIVND (reference sequence). The length of the CDR3 is 13 residues. CDR3 residues: CASSIGGSQLGVF. As DNA, the CDR3 is TGTGCCAGTAGTATAGGCGGGAGCCAACTCGGGGTCTTC.

As concerns this clone: Germline is not matched at one junction end, which may reflect a read error. The chain carries TRBV7-7 and TRBJ2-1; TRBD2 might be the D (6 bases). CDR3 length: 19 amino acids. CDR1 and CDR2 from the germline V gene are SSHAT and FNYEAQ (reference sequence). The CDR3 protein is CASSLEVLAVPRGANEQFF. CDR3 DNA: TGTGCTAGCAGCTTAGAGGTACTAGCTGTACCCCGTGGCGCCAATGAGCAGTTCTTC. Full variable domain (missing parts from reference TRBV7-7 and TRBJ2-1): GAGVSQSPRYKVTKRGQDVTLRCDPISSHATLYWYQQALGQGPEFLTYFNYEAQPDKSGLPSDRFSAERPEGSISTLTIQRTEQRDSAMYRCASSLEVLAVPRGANEQFFGPGTRLTVL.

The chain carries TRBV9 and TRBJ2-2; TRBD2 aligns across 7 bases. CDR3 length equals 15 residues. V lost 6 bases and J lost 5; bases outside the gene matches: 10. From germline, CDR1 is SGDLS and CDR2 YYNGEE. The CDR3 DNA is TGTGCCAGCAACCCCGGGTCAGCGGGGACCGGGGAGCTGTTTTTT. It yields the protein CASNPGSAGTGELFF.

This clone has a single count. J is TRBJ2-1 and V is TRBV7-9; the D gene is possibly TRBD2 (6 bases). The CDR3 spans 15 residues. From germline, CDR1 is SEHNR and CDR2 FQNEAQ (reference sequence). V was shortened by 4 bases and J by 8 bases, with 18 bases between the two germline ends. The CDR3 DNA is TGTGCCAGCAGCTCGCTTGTGGGGGGTTGGGATGAGCAGTTCTTC. This encodes CASSSLVGGWDEQFF. Looking up the rest from reference TRBV7-9 and TRBJ2-1 gives the full variable domain: DTGVSQNPRHKITKRGQNVTFRCDPISEHNRLYWYRQTLGQGPEFLTYFQNEAQLEKSRLLSDRFSAERPKGSFSTLEIQRTEQGDSAMYLCASSSLVGGWDEQFFGPGTRLTVL.

The V gene is TRBV10-3, the J gene TRBJ2-5; D ambiguous. The V gene's germline CDR1 is ENHRY and CDR2 SYGVKD. This CDR3 region has 13 residues. The V gene lost 8 bases and the J gene lost 4 bases, with 14 bases spanning the gap. The DNA for the CDR3 is TGTGCCATCGGGGTCGGGCTGGGAGAGACCCAGTACTTC. It codes for CAIGVGLGETQYF.

The chain has TRBV14 and TRBJ2-6, with D perhaps given as TRBD1 or TRBD2 (6 bases each). The CDR3 covers 15 residues. V lost 2 bases, J lost 4 bases, and 9 bases lay in between. The V gene's germline CDR1 is SGHDN and CDR2 FVKESK. CDR3 nucleotides: TGTGCCAGCAGCCAATGGGGGGCCGGGGCCAACGTCCTGACTTTC. Translated, it gives CASSQWGAGANVLTF.

This clone was observed a few times. This chain links TRBV2 with TRBJ1-4; 8 bases align to TRBD1. The CDR3 extends over 14 amino acids. J was trimmed by 8 bases and V by 8 bases; bases with no gene match: 10. The V gene's germline CDR1 is SNHLY and CDR2 FYNNEI. In nucleotides, the CDR3 is TGTGCCAGCCAACCCCAGGGGGCGGCGGAAAAACTGTTTTTT. As protein: CASQPQGAAEKLFF.

The chain carries TRBV9 and TRBJ1-4; D gene unclear. Trimming took off 0 bases at V and 0 bases at J, with 3 bases between the two ends. Germline CDR1 reads SGDLS; CDR2 reads YYNGEE. CDR3 length: 14 amino acids. The CDR3 loop is CASSVDPTNEKLFF. The CDR3 DNA reads TGTGCCAGCAGCGTAGACCCAACTAATGAAAAACTGTTTTTT.

This rearrangement joins TRBV5-1 to TRBJ2-7; TRBD1 matches at 9 bases. V trimming: 6 bases; J trimming: 5 bases; junction bases outside the gene matches: 12. In germline, CDR1 is SGHRS, CDR2 YFSETQ. This CDR3 comprises 15 residues. The CDR3 loop is CASNHGQGMVDEQYF. The CDR3 DNA follows: TGCGCCAGCAACCACGGACAGGGGATGGTCGACGAGCAGTACTTC.